The 5 T cell receptor beta chains below all came from one sample that was sequenced in a study of T cells in Graves' hyperthyroidism and ophthalmopathy. Amplified regions were TCR beta CDR3 sequences from RNA transcripts. HTBI primers were employed in a first-round RT-PCR of the TCR CDR3. Via MiXCR, TCRdb re-called the multiplex PCR reads, giving one row per CDR3 protein. The sample shows over 400,000 distinct CDR3 sequences, about 15% of them seen only once. The sequenced material came from blood. These receptors were collected from a young man with Graves' ophthalmopathy.

The chain is built from TRBV27 and TRBJ1-6, with a weak D call TRBD1 (5 bases). Looked up from germline, CDR1 is MNHEY and CDR2 is SMNVEV (reference sequence). CDR3 length: 13 residues. Trimming stripped 6 bases from V and 8 bases from J, with 11 bases between. In DNA, the CDR3 is TGTGCCAGCAGGGGGGGTCTTGATTCACCCCTCCACTTT. It translates to CASRGGLDSPLHF.

This clonotype occurred many times. Here the CDR3 DNA reads TGTGCCAGCAGCCCACACCCAGCCCGGGGACAGTTCAATGAGCAGTTCTTC. Residues: CASSPHPARGQFNEQFF. This sequence joins TRBV3-1 and TRBJ2-1; TRBD1 aligns across 7 bases. The germline V gene has CDR1 LGHDT and CDR2 YNNKEL (reference sequence). V shed 4 bases and J 6 bases; nucleotides not matched to a gene: 15. This CDR3 has 17 amino acids.

As concerns this clonotype: A much bigger clone sits one base away, suggesting this may be a read error. This chain links TRBV12-5 with TRBJ1-1; no reliable D call. CDR3 length equals 13 residues. Germline values: CDR1 LGHNT, CDR2 FRNRAP. The CDR3 here is CASALGGNTEALF. The DNA for the CDR3 is TGTGCTAGTGCCCTGGGCGGGAACACTGAAGCTCTCTTT.

This clonotype was observed at least ten times. The J gene is TRBJ1-2, the V gene TRBV7-2; a possible D gene is TRBD1 (6 bases). CDR3 size: 14 residues. Germline loops: CDR1 SGHTA, CDR2 FQGNSA. Between the trimmed V and J ends, which lost 5 bases and 4 bases, there was a span of 14 bases. In DNA form, the CDR3 reads TGTGCCAGCAGCCCATTACAGGACAGCTATGGCTACACCTTC. It yields the protein CASSPLQDSYGYTF. Using reference TRBV7-2 and TRBJ1-2 for the parts outside the CDR3, the full variable domain is GAGVSQSPSNKVTEKGKDVELRCDPISGHTALYWYRQSLGQGLEFLIYFQGNSAPDKSGLPSDRFSAERTGGSVSTLTIQRTQQEDSAVYLCASSPLQDSYGYTFGSGTRLTVV.

This rearrangement joins TRBV11-2 to TRBJ1-1; no firm D call. Per germline, CDR1 SGHAT and CDR2 FQNNGV. The CDR3 is 15 residues long. The ends were cut back, 2 bases at V and 0 bases at J, with 10 bases in the middle. The CDR3 DNA sequence: TGTGCCAGCAGCTTAAGGCTACACTTGAACACTGAAGCTTTCTTT. Residues: CASSLRLHLNTEAFF.